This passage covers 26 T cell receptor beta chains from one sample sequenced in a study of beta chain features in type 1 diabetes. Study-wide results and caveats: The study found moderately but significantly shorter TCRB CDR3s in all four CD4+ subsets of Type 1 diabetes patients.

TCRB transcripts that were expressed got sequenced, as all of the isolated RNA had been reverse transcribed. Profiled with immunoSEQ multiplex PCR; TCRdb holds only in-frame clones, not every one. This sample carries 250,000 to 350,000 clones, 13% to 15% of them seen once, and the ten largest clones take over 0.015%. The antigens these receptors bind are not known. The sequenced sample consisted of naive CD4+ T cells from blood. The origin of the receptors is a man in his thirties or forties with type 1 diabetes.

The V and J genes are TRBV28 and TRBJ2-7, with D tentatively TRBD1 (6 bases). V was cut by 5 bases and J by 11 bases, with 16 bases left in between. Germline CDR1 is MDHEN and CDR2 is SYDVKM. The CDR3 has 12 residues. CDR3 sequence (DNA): TGTGCCAGCAGTGAAGACCGGGACAAGAAGTACTTC. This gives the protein CASSEDRDKKYF.

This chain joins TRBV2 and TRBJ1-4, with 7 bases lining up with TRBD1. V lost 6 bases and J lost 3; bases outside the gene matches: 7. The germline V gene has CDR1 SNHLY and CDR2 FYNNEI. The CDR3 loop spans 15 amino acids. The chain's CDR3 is CASREGAASNEKLFF. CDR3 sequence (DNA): TGTGCCAGCAGGGAGGGGGCCGCTTCTAATGAAAAACTGTTTTTT.

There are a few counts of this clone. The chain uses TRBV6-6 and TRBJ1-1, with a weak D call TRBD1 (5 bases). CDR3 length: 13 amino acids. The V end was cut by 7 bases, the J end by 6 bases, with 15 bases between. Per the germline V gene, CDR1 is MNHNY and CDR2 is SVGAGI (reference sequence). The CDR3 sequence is CASTTQAGAEAFF. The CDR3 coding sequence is TGTGCCAGCACGACTCAGGCGGGGGCTGAAGCTTTCTTT.

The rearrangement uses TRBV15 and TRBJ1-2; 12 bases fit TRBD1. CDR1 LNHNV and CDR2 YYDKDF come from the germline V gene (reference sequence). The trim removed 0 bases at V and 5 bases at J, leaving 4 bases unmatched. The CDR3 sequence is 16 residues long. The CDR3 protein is CATSRDGTGGGYGYTF. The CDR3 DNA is TGTGCCACCAGCAGAGATGGGACAGGGGGCGGTTATGGCTACACCTTC.

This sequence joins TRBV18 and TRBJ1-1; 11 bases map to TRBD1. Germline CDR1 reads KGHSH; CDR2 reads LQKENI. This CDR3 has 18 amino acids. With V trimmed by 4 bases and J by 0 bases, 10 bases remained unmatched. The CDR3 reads CASSLSGTGGPMNTEAFF. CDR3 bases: TGTGCCAGCTCACTGTCCGGGACAGGGGGTCCCATGAACACTGAAGCTTTCTTT.

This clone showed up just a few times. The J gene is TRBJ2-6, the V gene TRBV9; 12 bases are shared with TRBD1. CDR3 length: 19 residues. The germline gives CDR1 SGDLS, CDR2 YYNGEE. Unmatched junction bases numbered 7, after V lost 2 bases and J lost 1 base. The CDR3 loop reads CASSVRDRGLRSGANVLTF. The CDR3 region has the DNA TGTGCCAGCAGCGTGCGGGACAGGGGGCTTAGATCTGGGGCCAACGTCCTGACTTTC.

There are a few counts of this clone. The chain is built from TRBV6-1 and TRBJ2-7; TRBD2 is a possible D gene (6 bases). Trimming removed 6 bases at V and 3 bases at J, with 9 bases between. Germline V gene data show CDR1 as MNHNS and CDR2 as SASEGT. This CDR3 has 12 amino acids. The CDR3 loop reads CASSLADYEQYF. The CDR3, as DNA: TGTGCCAGCAGCTTAGCGGACTACGAGCAGTACTTC.

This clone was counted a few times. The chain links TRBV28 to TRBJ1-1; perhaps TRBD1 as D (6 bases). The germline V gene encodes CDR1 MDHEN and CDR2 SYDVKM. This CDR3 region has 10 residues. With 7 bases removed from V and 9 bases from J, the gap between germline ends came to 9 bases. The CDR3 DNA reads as TGTGCCAGCACCCAGGGGAAAGCTTTCTTT. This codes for CASTQGKAFF.

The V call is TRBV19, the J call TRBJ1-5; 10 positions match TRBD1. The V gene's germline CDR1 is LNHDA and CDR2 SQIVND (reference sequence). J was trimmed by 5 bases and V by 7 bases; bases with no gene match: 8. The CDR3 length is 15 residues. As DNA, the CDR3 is TGTGCCAGTAATGAATCCGGGACAGGGGATCAGCCCCAGCATTTT. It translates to CASNESGTGDQPQHF.

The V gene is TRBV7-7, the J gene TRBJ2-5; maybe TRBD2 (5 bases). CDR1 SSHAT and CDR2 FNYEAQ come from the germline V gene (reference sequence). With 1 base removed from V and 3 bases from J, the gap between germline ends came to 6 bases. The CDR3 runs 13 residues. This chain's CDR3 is CASSLGLKETQYF. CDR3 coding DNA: TGTGCCAGCAGCTTAGGACTAAAAGAGACCCAGTACTTC. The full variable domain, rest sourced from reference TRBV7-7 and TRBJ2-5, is GAGVSQSPRYKVTKRGQDVTLRCDPISSHATLYWYQQALGQGPEFLTYFNYEAQPDKSGLPSDRFSAERPEGSISTLTIQRTEQRDSAMYRCASSLGLKETQYFGPGTRLLVL.

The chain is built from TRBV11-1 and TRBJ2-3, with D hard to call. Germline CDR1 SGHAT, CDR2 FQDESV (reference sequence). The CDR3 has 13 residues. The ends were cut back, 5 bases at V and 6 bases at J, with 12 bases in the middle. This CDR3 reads CASSPARYDTQYF. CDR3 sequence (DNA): TGTGCCAGCAGCCCCGCCCGGTACGATACGCAGTATTTT.

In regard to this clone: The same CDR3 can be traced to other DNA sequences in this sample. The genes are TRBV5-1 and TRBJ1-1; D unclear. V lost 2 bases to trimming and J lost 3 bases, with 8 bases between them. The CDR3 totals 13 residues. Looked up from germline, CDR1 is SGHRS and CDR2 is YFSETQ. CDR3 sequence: CASSFSRDTEAFF. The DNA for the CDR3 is TGCGCCAGCAGCTTTTCCCGGGACACTGAAGCTTTCTTT.

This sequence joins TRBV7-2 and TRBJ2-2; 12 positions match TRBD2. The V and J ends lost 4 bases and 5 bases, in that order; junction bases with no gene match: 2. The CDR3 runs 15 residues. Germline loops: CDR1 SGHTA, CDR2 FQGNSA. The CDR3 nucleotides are TGTGCCAGCAGCTCCACTAGCGGGAGGACCGGGGAGCTGTTTTTT. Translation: CASSSTSGRTGELFF. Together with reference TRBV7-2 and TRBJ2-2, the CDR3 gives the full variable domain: GAGVSQSPSNKVTEKGKDVELRCDPISGHTALYWYRQSLGQGLEFLIYFQGNSAPDKSGLPSDRFSAERTGGSVSTLTIQRTQQEDSAVYLCASSSTSGRTGELFFGEGSRLTVL.

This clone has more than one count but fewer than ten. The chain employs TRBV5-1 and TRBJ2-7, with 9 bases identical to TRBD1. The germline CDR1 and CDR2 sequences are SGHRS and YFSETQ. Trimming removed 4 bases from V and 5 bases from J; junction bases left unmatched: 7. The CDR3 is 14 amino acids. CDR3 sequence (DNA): TGCGCCAGCAGCCAGGGGGACAGGGTCGACGAGCAGTACTTC. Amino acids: CASSQGDRVDEQYF. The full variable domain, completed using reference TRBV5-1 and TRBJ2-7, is KAGVTQTPRYLIKTRGQQVTLSCSPISGHRSVSWYQQTPGQGLQFLFEYFSETQRNKGNFPGRFSGRQFSNSRSEMNVSTLELGDSALYLCASSQGDRVDEQYFGPGTRLTVT.

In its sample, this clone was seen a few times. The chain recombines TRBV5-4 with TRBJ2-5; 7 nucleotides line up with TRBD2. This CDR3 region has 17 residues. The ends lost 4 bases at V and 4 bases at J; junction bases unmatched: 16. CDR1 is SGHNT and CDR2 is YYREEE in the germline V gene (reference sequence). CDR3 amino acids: CASSARGGREKRETQYF. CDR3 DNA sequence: TGTGCCAGCAGCGCCCGGGGTGGGCGGGAGAAGAGAGAGACCCAGTACTTC. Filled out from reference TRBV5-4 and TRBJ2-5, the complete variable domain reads ETGVTQSPTHLIKTRGQQVTLRCSSQSGHNTVSWYQQALGQGPQFIFQYYREEENGRGNFPPRFSGLQFPNYSSELNVNALELDDSALYLCASSARGGREKRETQYFGPGTRLLVL.

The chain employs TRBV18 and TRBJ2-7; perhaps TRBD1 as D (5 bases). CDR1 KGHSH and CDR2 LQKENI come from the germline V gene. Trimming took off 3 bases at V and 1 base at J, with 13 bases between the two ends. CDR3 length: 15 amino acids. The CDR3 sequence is CASSPIRRDSYEQYF. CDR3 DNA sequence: TGTGCCAGCTCACCTATTCGCAGGGATTCCTACGAGCAGTACTTC.

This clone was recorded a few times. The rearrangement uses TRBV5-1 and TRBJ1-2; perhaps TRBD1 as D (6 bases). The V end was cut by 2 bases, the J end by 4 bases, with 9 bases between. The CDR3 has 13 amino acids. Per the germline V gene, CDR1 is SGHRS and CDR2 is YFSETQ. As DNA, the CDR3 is TGCGCCAGCAGCTTACCAGGGGCCTATGGCTACACCTTC. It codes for CASSLPGAYGYTF.

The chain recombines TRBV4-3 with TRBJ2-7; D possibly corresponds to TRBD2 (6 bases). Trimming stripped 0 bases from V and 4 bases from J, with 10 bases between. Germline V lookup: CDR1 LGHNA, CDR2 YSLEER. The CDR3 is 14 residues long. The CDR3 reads CASSQERGRYEQYF. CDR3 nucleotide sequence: TGCGCCAGCAGCCAAGAGCGGGGTAGGTACGAGCAGTACTTC.

The CDR3 region has the DNA TGCGCCAGCAGCCAAGTGGGAGTAGGGGAGCTGTTTTTT. Translating gives CASSQVGVGELFF. The chain uses TRBV4-1 and TRBJ2-2; a weak D match, TRBD2 (5 bases). The CDR3 has 13 amino acids. CDR1 and CDR2 (germline): MGHRA, YSYEKL. V dropped 1 base and J dropped 8 bases, with 8 bases sitting between them.

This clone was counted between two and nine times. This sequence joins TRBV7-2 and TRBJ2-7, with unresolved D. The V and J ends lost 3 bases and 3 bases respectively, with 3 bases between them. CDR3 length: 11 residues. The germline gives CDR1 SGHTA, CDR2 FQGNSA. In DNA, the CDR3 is TGTGCCAGCAGCTTCAGCTACGAGCAGTACTTC. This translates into CASSFSYEQYF.

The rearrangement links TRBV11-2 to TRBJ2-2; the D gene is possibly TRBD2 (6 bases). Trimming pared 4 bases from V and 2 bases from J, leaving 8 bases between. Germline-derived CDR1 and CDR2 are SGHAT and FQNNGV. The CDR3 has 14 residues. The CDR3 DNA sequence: TGTGCCAGCAGCTGGCGGGACAACACCGGGGAGCTGTTTTTT. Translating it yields CASSWRDNTGELFF.

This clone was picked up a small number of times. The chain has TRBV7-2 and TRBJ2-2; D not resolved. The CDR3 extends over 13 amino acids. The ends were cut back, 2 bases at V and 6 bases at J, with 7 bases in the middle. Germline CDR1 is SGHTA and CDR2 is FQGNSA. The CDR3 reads CASSLQYSGELFF. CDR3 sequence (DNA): TGTGCCAGCAGCTTACAGTATTCCGGGGAGCTGTTTTTT.

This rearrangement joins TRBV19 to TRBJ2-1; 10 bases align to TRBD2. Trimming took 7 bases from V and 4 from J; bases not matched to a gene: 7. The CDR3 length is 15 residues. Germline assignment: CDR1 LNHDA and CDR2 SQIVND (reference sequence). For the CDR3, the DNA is TGTGCCAGTAAGGGCCTAGCGGGAGTATACAATGAGCAGTTCTTC. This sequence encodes CASKGLAGVYNEQFF.

The CDR3 loop is CASSQLRRRDYEQYF. The CDR3 DNA reads TGCGCCAGCAGTCAGTTACGGCGGCGGGATTACGAGCAGTACTTC. V is TRBV23-1 and J is TRBJ2-7; weak D call: TRBD2 (6 bases). TRBV23-1 is sorted into the ORF group, with uncertain function. This CDR3 spans 15 amino acids. V dropped 3 bases and J dropped 4 bases, with 16 bases sitting between them.

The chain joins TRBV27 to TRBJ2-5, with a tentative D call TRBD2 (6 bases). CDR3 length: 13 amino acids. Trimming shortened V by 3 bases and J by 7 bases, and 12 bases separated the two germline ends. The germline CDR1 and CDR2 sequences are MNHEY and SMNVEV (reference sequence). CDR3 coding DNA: TGTGCCAGCAGTTTGAACGTGGAGGGGACCCAGTACTTC. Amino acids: CASSLNVEGTQYF.

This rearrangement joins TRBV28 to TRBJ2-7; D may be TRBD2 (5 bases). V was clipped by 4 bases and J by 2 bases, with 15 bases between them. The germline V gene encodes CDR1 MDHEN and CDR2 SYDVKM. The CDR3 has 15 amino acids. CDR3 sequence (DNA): TGTGCCAGCAGTTCGGACGGGGTTTGGGCCTACGAGCAGTACTTC. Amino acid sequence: CASSSDGVWAYEQYF.